The 5 T cell receptor beta chains given below trace back to one sample, sequenced in a study of T cell responses to AZD1222 COVID-19 vaccine. Repertoires were generated with immunoSEQ multiplex PCR, while TCRdb's copy carries only in-frame clones and drops some. The sample contains approximately 82,000 clones, 90% of which appear only once. The sample consisted of peripheral blood, taken on day 0 of AZD1222 vaccination. The receptors originated from an adult in good health.

The chain has TRBV9 and TRBJ1-3; 7 bases fit TRBD1. Germline trimming cut 4 bases from V and 0 bases from J; bases unmatched to any gene: 13. The CDR3 sequence is 18 residues long. Germline CDR1 reads SGDLS; CDR2 reads YYNGEE. DNA for the CDR3: TGTGCCAGCAGCAGGGACAGCGACATTTTCCACTCTGGAAACACCATATATTTT. Amino acids: CASSRDSDIFHSGNTIYF.

This chain uses TRBV19 with TRBJ1-1; D not resolved. Trimming stripped 2 bases from V and 4 bases from J, with 14 bases between. Germline lookup yields CDR1 LNHDA and CDR2 SQIVND (reference sequence). The CDR3 is 15 residues long. Here the CDR3 reads CASSIRSLRGTEAFF. CDR3 nucleotide sequence: TGTGCCAGTAGTATAAGGTCCCTTCGGGGCACTGAAGCTTTCTTT. The full variable domain, its missing parts supplied by reference TRBV19 and TRBJ1-1, is DGGITQSPKYLFRKEGQNVTLSCEQNLNHDAMYWYRQDPGQGLRLIYYSQIVNDFQKGDIAEGYSVSREKKESFPLTVTSAQKNPTAFYLCASSIRSLRGTEAFFGQGTRLTVV.

The chain carries TRBV28 and TRBJ1-2; D is undetermined. V was clipped by 6 bases and J by 2 bases, with 13 bases between them. The CDR3 covers 14 residues. Germline V lookup: CDR1 MDHEN, CDR2 SYDVKM. This chain's CDR3 is CASSFTTQNYGYTF. The DNA for the CDR3 is TGTGCCAGCAGCTTTACGACACAAAACTATGGCTACACCTTC.

The chain joins TRBV28 to TRBJ1-1; 7 bases match TRBD1. This CDR3 spans 16 amino acids. V dropped 4 bases and J dropped 3; count of bases not matched to a gene: 11. Germline CDR1 MDHEN, CDR2 SYDVKM. The CDR3 coding sequence is TGTGCCAGCAGTTCGCCGGGACAGTGGTGGGACACTGAAGCTTTCTTT. The encoded protein is CASSSPGQWWDTEAFF. The whole variable domain, filled in from reference TRBV28 and TRBJ1-1, reads DVKVTQSSRYLVKRTGEKVFLECVQDMDHENMFWYRQDPGLGLRLIYFSYDVKMKEKGDIPEGYSVSREKKERFSLILESASTNQTSMYLCASSSPGQWWDTEAFFGQGTRLTVV.

V usage is TRBV5-6 and J usage is TRBJ2-1, with TRBD2 as a possible D gene (6 bases). The V end was cut by 1 base, the J end by 5 bases, with 10 bases between. There are 14 residues in the CDR3. CDR1 and CDR2 from the germline V gene are SGHDT and YYEEEE. This CDR3 is CASSLYWGDNEQFF. The DNA of the CDR3 is TGTGCCAGCAGCTTGTATTGGGGGGACAATGAGCAGTTCTTC.